One sample yielded the 17 T cell receptor beta chains listed below, sequenced in a study of CD8+ T cells in alopecia areata. RNA was extracted and reverse transcribed into cDNA as the sequencing template. The data were produced by immunoSEQ multiplex PCR, yet TCRdb's version contains in-frame clones alone and is incomplete. The data contain 150,000 to 200,000 clones, 67% of them singletons. The sequenced sample was CD8+ T cells sorted from blood, obtained at week 0. The receptors shown here come from a human donor with alopecia areata.

This clone showed up just a few times. V and J are TRBV9 and TRBJ2-1, with 11 nucleotides matching TRBD1. Trimming took 3 bases from V and 1 from J; bases not matched to a gene: 9. Looked up from germline, CDR1 is SGDLS and CDR2 is YYNGEE. The CDR3 contains 18 residues. In DNA form, the CDR3 reads TGTGCCAGCAGCGGAGAGGGGACAGGGGGAATGTCCTACAATGAGCAGTTCTTC. Translating gives CASSGEGTGGMSYNEQFF. The full variable domain, its missing parts supplied by reference TRBV9 and TRBJ2-1, is DSGVTQTPKHLITATGQRVTLRCSPRSGDLSVYWYQQSLDQGLQFLIQYYNGEERAKGNILERFSAQQFPDLHSELNLSSLELGDSALYFCASSGEGTGGMSYNEQFFGPGTRLTVL.

This clone was counted between two and nine times. The chain employs TRBV9 and TRBJ2-5; D is uncertain. Trimming stripped 1 base from V and 4 bases from J, with 2 bases between. This CDR3 contains 11 residues. Looked up from germline, CDR1 is SGDLS and CDR2 is YYNGEE. The CDR3 DNA reads as TGTGCCAGCAGCGTACTAGAGACCCAGTACTTC. Protein product: CASSVLETQYF. The full variable domain, in which reference TRBV9 and TRBJ2-5 provide the parts outside the CDR3, is DSGVTQTPKHLITATGQRVTLRCSPRSGDLSVYWYQQSLDQGLQFLIQYYNGEERAKGNILERFSAQQFPDLHSELNLSSLELGDSALYFCASSVLETQYFGPGTRLLVL.

The chain joins TRBV13 to TRBJ2-3; D is unresolved. Trimming cost V 2 bases and J 5 bases, with 5 bases left between them. Germline-derived CDR1 and CDR2 are PRHDT and FYEKMQ (reference sequence). The CDR3 consists of 12 residues. In DNA form, the CDR3 reads TGTGCCAGCAGCTTATCCGGAGATACGCAGTATTTT. This gives the protein CASSLSGDTQYF.

The CDR3 spells CASSYSTPGQETQYF. Here the CDR3 DNA reads TGTGCCAGCAGCTATAGTACCCCGGGACAGGAGACCCAGTACTTC. The chain combines TRBV13 with TRBJ2-5, with 7 nucleotides matching TRBD1. This CDR3 region has 15 residues. CDR1 is PRHDT, CDR2 FYEKMQ, per germline (reference sequence). V lost 4 bases and J lost 5; bases outside the gene matches: 10.

The rearrangement links TRBV4-1 to TRBJ2-3; D remains unclear. V was cut by 1 base and J by 3 bases, with 14 bases left in between. Germline V gene data show CDR1 as MGHRA and CDR2 as YSYEKL. The CDR3 length is 16 residues. CDR3 nucleotide sequence: TGCGCCAGCAGCCAAGTCTCCCCCGTCCCGACAGATACGCAGTATTTT. This codes for CASSQVSPVPTDTQYF.

This clone was seen more than once but under ten times. The chain employs TRBV30 and TRBJ1-1; D ambiguous. Germline CDR1 is GTSNPN and CDR2 is SVGIG (reference sequence). The CDR3 is 13 amino acids. V lost 6 bases and J 4 bases, leaving 15 bases between the germline ends. The CDR3 here is CACKRIEGTEAFF. In DNA, the CDR3 is TGTGCCTGCAAGAGGATTGAGGGCACTGAAGCTTTCTTT. Based on the CDR3 plus reference TRBV30 and TRBJ1-1, the full variable domain is SQTIHQWPATLVQPVGSPLSLECTVEGTSNPNLYWYRQAAGRGLQLLFYSVGIGQISSEVPQNLSASRPQDRQFILSSKKLLLSDSGFYLCACKRIEGTEAFFGQGTRLTVV.

The chain is built from TRBV2 and TRBJ1-3; D gene ambiguous. The CDR3 has 14 residues. Trimming took off 3 bases at V and 4 bases at J, with 10 bases between the two ends. Germline V gives CDR1 SNHLY, CDR2 FYNNEI. The DNA for the CDR3 is TGTGCCAGCAGTGAGAAACCGTCGGGAAACACCATATATTTT. This encodes CASSEKPSGNTIYF.

This sequence joins TRBV29-1 and TRBJ1-2; TRBD1 is a possible D gene (5 bases). Trimming shortened V by 3 bases and J by 3 bases, and 11 bases separated the two germline ends. Germline assignment: CDR1 SQVTM and CDR2 ANQGSEA. The CDR3 is made up of 13 amino acids. CDR3 nucleotides: TGCAGCGTTGACAGGGACCGAGACTATGGCTACACCTTC. It translates to CSVDRDRDYGYTF.

The chain combines TRBV19 with TRBJ2-1; 9 bases map to TRBD2. V trimming: 6 bases; J trimming: 2 bases; junction bases outside the gene matches: 8. Germline V CDR1 and CDR2: LNHDA, SQIVND (reference sequence). The CDR3 length is 16 residues. This CDR3 is CASRGAGGQTYNEQFF. CDR3 sequence (DNA): TGTGCCAGTAGGGGTGCGGGGGGGCAGACCTACAATGAGCAGTTCTTC.

The V and J genes are TRBV2 and TRBJ1-5, with D unclear. The V gene lost 3 bases and the J gene lost 11 bases, with 5 bases spanning the gap. This CDR3 has 10 residues. Germline lookup yields CDR1 SNHLY and CDR2 FYNNEI. The CDR3 bases are TGTGCCAGCAGTGATGGGACCCAGCATTTT. This gives the protein CASSDGTQHF.

This clone was recorded a few times. This chain's CDR3 is CASSPGQTMDQYF. CDR3 sequence (DNA): TGTGCCAGCAGTCCGGGACAGACCATGGACCAGTACTTC. This chain joins TRBV6-5 and TRBJ2-5; 7 positions agree with TRBD1. The CDR3 totals 13 residues. Germline trimming cut 5 bases from V and 10 bases from J; bases unmatched to any gene: 10. CDR1 and CDR2 from the germline V gene are MNHEY and SVGAGI.

V is TRBV2 and J is TRBJ1-5, with D unresolved. Germline CDR1 reads SNHLY; CDR2 reads FYNNEI. The CDR3 is 14 amino acids. V lost 6 bases and J lost 0, with 9 bases in between. Written as DNA, the CDR3 is TGTGCCAGCAGCGACTTAGATAGCAATCAGCCCCAGCATTTT. Protein product: CASSDLDSNQPQHF.

The chain is built from TRBV7-9 and TRBJ2-1, with 8 bases aligning to TRBD1. J was trimmed by 7 bases and V by 5 bases; bases with no gene match: 10. This CDR3 contains 15 residues. Germline V CDR1 and CDR2: SEHNR, FQNEAQ (reference sequence). The CDR3 loop reads CASSPIWTGRNEQFF. CDR3 in DNA: TGTGCCAGCAGCCCTATTTGGACAGGGCGAAATGAGCAGTTCTTC.

The genes are TRBV2 and TRBJ2-7; TRBD1 matches at 8 bases. The V segment lost 4 bases and the J segment 2 bases; nucleotides outside the gene matches: 4. Germline V gene data show CDR1 as SNHLY and CDR2 as FYNNEI. The CDR3 sequence is 14 residues long. The CDR3 is CASSVSQGAYEQYF. The CDR3 DNA follows: TGTGCCAGCAGTGTCTCACAGGGGGCCTACGAGCAGTACTTC.

The genes are TRBV30 and TRBJ1-2, with D perhaps matching TRBD1 (5 bases). The CDR3 is made up of 14 amino acids. Trimming took off 4 bases at V and 7 bases at J, with 19 bases between the two ends. CDR1 is GTSNPN and CDR2 is SVGIG in the germline V gene (reference sequence). This CDR3 is CAWNGAELFGGYTF. The CDR3 DNA reads TGTGCCTGGAACGGGGCAGAACTATTTGGTGGCTACACCTTC.

The rearrangement links TRBV4-1 to TRBJ2-7, with D possibly being TRBD1 (6 bases). This CDR3 region has 11 residues. The germline gives CDR1 MGHRA, CDR2 YSYEKL. The ends were cut back, 11 bases at V and 6 bases at J, with 14 bases in the middle. The CDR3 coding sequence is TGCGCCGTTGGAGAAGGGGGCGAGCAGTACTTC. This codes for CAVGEGGEQYF.

The rearrangement links TRBV27 to TRBJ2-1; D is uncertain. CDR1 and CDR2 from the germline V gene are MNHEY and SMNVEV (reference sequence). V lost 6 bases to trimming and J lost 7 bases, with 7 bases between them. This CDR3 contains 11 residues. CDR3 sequence: CASSRDNEQFF. CDR3 DNA: TGTGCCAGCAGCCGAGATAATGAGCAGTTCTTC.